Following are 3 T cell receptor beta chains from one sample sequenced in a study of CD8 T cells in ankylosing spondylitis (dated by TCRdb to about 2017). The library was built by means of 5' RACE. The reads were generated on an Illumina HiSeq 2500. The public reads were run again by TCRdb, first through fastp at Q25 and then through MiXCR, and only productive beta chains were kept. Records with the same CDR3 protein are collapsed into one entry carrying the most frequent genes and DNA. The sample yields 150,000 to 200,000 distinct CDR3 sequences; about a sixth were counted once. Of the sample, about 7.6% falls within the top ten clones. Sequenced sample: blood, either unsorted or a sorted T cell fraction (not recorded which). The receptors shown here come from a male donor with ankylosing spondylitis or in good health (not recorded which).

The table lists this clonotype with many counts. This rearrangement joins TRBV5-1 to TRBJ2-2, with D unresolved. In germline, CDR1 is SGHRS, CDR2 YFSETQ. V shed 0 bases and J shed 4 bases, with 4 bases lying between them. The length of the CDR3 is 13 residues. CDR3 DNA sequence: TGCGCCAGCAGCTTGGCGGTCACCGGGGAGCTGTTTTTT. Residues: CASSLAVTGELFF.

The chain employs TRBV19 and TRBJ1-5; 7 nucleotides align to TRBD1. V was pared by 5 bases and J by 7 bases, with 8 bases of the junction left unmatched. Germline assignment: CDR1 LNHDA and CDR2 SQIVND (reference sequence). CDR3 length equals 14 residues. CDR3 DNA: TGTGCCAGTAGTGGGACGACAGGGCTGCAGCCCCAGCATTTT. Translated, it gives CASSGTTGLQPQHF.

In its sample, this clonotype was seen a few times. J is TRBJ2-1 and V is TRBV30, with D perhaps TRBD1 (6 bases). Germline CDR1 reads GTSNPN; CDR2 reads SVGIG (reference sequence). V shed 3 bases and J shed 0 bases, with 12 bases lying between them. There are 15 residues in the CDR3. Written as DNA, the CDR3 is TGTGCCTGGAGAGTTAAGGGGGACTCCTACAATGAGCAGTTCTTC. It codes for CAWRVKGDSYNEQFF.